The 28 T cell receptor beta chains listed next were all sequenced from one sample in a study of blood T cell repertoires in COVID-19. The data were produced by immunoSEQ multiplex PCR, yet TCRdb's version contains in-frame clones alone and is incomplete. Of approximately 28,000 clones in the sample, roughly 90% were seen once. The sample comprised peripheral blood. All receptors derive from a human donor in a cohort sampled during active COVID-19.

This chain connects TRBV2 to TRBJ2-7; D unresolved. V lost 3 bases and J 3 bases, leaving 9 bases between the germline ends. Germline lookup yields CDR1 SNHLY and CDR2 FYNNEI. CDR3 length: 13 amino acids. CDR3 coding DNA: TGTGCCAGCAGTGATTGGCAGAACTACGAGCAGTACTTC. Residues: CASSDWQNYEQYF.

This chain uses TRBV20-1 with TRBJ1-1; 7 nucleotides agree with TRBD1. Trimming removed 3 bases from V and 0 bases from J; junction bases left unmatched: 7. The CDR3 is 15 residues long. CDR1 and CDR2 (germline): DFQATT, SNEGSKA (reference sequence). The CDR3 DNA follows: TGCAGTGCTAGTGGTCCGGGACAGTTGAACACTGAAGCTTTCTTT. This sequence encodes CSASGPGQLNTEAFF.

This sequence joins TRBV18 and TRBJ1-1; 9 nucleotides align to TRBD1. Germline CDR1 KGHSH, CDR2 LQKENI. The CDR3 is made up of 13 amino acids. The ends lost 3 bases at V and 10 bases at J; junction bases unmatched: 6. DNA for the CDR3: TGTGCCAGCTCACCCGGGACAGGGAGTGGAGCTTTCTTT. It specifies CASSPGTGSGAFF.

The chain is built from TRBV27 and TRBJ2-5, with D perhaps TRBD1 (6 bases). The germline V and J ends were trimmed by 0 bases and 5 bases, with 10 bases remaining between them. CDR1 is MNHEY, CDR2 SMNVEV, per germline (reference sequence). The CDR3 has 14 amino acids. The CDR3 reads CASSLSGQGETQYF. CDR3 coding DNA: TGTGCCAGCAGTTTATCTGGCCAGGGGGAGACCCAGTACTTC.

This chain uses TRBV2 with TRBJ1-2; 9 nucleotides line up with TRBD1. There are 14 residues in the CDR3. The junction had 1 base not matched to a gene; V was cut back by 3 bases and J by 2 bases. The germline gives CDR1 SNHLY, CDR2 FYNNEI. CDR3 nucleotides: TGTGCCAGCAGTGACGACAGGGGGAACTATGGCTACACCTTC. This sequence encodes CASSDDRGNYGYTF.

The rearrangement uses TRBV6-5 and TRBJ1-5; 7 bases are a match to TRBD1. Germline CDR1 and CDR2: MNHEY and SVGAGI. V trimming: 2 bases; J trimming: 6 bases; junction bases outside the gene matches: 7. This CDR3 is built from 15 residues. The CDR3 loop is CASSYRAGGSQPQHF. In DNA form, the CDR3 reads TGTGCCAGCAGTTACCGGGCAGGGGGGAGTCAGCCCCAGCATTTT.

This rearrangement joins TRBV6-6 to TRBJ2-5, with D tentatively TRBD1 (6 bases). The CDR3 runs 15 residues. Germline V gene sequence: CDR1 MNHNY, CDR2 SVGAGI (reference sequence). Trimming took 0 bases from V and 0 from J, leaving 8 bases between them. DNA for the CDR3: TGTGCCAGCAGTTACTCGGGGACAAACCAAGAGACCCAGTACTTC. It encodes CASSYSGTNQETQYF.

This rearrangement joins TRBV10-3 to TRBJ2-5; weak D call: TRBD1 (6 bases). The CDR3 runs 13 residues. The V gene's germline CDR1 is ENHRY and CDR2 SYGVKD. V was trimmed by 7 bases and J by 5 bases, leaving 14 bases between them. Here the CDR3 reads CAITIDQGETQYF. For the CDR3, the DNA is TGTGCCATCACTATAGACCAGGGGGAGACCCAGTACTTC.

This chain joins TRBV11-3 and TRBJ2-3, with D possibly TRBD1 on 6 matching bases. The CDR3 consists of 12 residues. The germline gives CDR1 SGHNT, CDR2 YENEEA. V gave up 3 bases and J gave up 14 bases, with 15 bases separating them. CDR3 sequence: CASSFPTGGLYF. The CDR3, as DNA: TGTGCCAGCAGCTTTCCGACAGGAGGACTGTATTTT.

The chain employs TRBV9 and TRBJ1-5; unclear D gene. The CDR3 has 15 residues. The V gene's germline CDR1 is SGDLS and CDR2 YYNGEE. Trimming stripped 0 bases from V and 0 bases from J, with 7 bases between. CDR3 sequence: CASSVGGDSNQPQHF. The CDR3 nucleotides are TGTGCCAGCAGCGTAGGCGGTGATAGCAATCAGCCCCAGCATTTT. Supplemented by reference TRBV9 and TRBJ1-5, the full variable domain reads DSGVTQTPKHLITATGQRVTLRCSPRSGDLSVYWYQQSLDQGLQFLIQYYNGEERAKGNILERFSAQQFPDLHSELNLSSLELGDSALYFCASSVGGDSNQPQHFGDGTRLSIL.

The V and J genes are TRBV5-4 and TRBJ2-1; 8 bases are a match to TRBD2. Trimming took 0 bases from V and 10 from J; bases not matched to a gene: 6. CDR1 is SGHNT and CDR2 is YYREEE in the germline V gene (reference sequence). The CDR3 is made up of 14 amino acids. CDR3 in amino acids: CASSLAAGALEQFF. The CDR3 bases are TGTGCCAGCAGCTTGGCAGCGGGGGCATTGGAGCAGTTCTTC.

The chain is built from TRBV2 and TRBJ2-4; 15 bases align to TRBD2. From germline, CDR1 is SNHLY and CDR2 FYNNEI. Losses at the gene ends were 4 bases for V and 0 bases for J; bases not matched to a gene: 13. This CDR3 has 21 amino acids. CDR3 protein: CASSARRGLAGGMGAKNIQYF. Here the CDR3 DNA reads TGTGCCAGCAGTGCCAGGCGTGGACTAGCGGGGGGGATGGGAGCCAAAAACATTCAGTACTTC.

The V call is TRBV9, the J call TRBJ2-2; 7 positions match TRBD1. V was pared by 3 bases and J by 5 bases, with 7 bases of the junction left unmatched. CDR3 length: 15 residues. The germline CDR1 and CDR2 sequences are SGDLS and YYNGEE. The CDR3 nucleotides read TGTGCCAGCAGCGCTTTACAGGGGAGTACCGGGGAGCTGTTTTTT. This codes for CASSALQGSTGELFF.

The chain couples TRBV7-2 to TRBJ2-7, with 8 bases that match TRBD1. V lost 4 bases and J lost 2; bases outside the gene matches: 4. The CDR3 runs 14 residues. Germline V gene lookup returns CDR1 SGHTA and CDR2 FQGNSA. The CDR3 loop reads CASSSHRGAYEQYV. The CDR3 DNA is TGTGCCAGCAGCTCCCACAGGGGGGCCTACGAGCAGTACGTC.

This clone was observed once. The gene calls are TRBV27 and TRBJ2-1; D may be TRBD2 (5 bases). The CDR3 runs to 14 residues. V lost 5 bases and J lost 3, with 11 bases in between. Per germline, CDR1 MNHEY and CDR2 SMNVEV (reference sequence). CDR3 in DNA: TGTGCCAGCAGTCTTCACGGGGACTACAATGAGCAGTTCTTC. Its protein product is CASSLHGDYNEQFF.

This chain's CDR3 is CASSQDEDSPLHF. The DNA for the CDR3 is TGTGCCAGCAGCCAAGATGAGGATTCACCCCTCCACTTT. V and J are TRBV3-1 (or the pseudogene TRBV3-2) and TRBJ1-6; no firm D call. V was trimmed by 0 bases and J by 8 bases, leaving 5 bases between them. Germline CDR1 reads LGHDT; CDR2 reads YNNKEL (reference sequence). This CDR3 comprises 13 residues.

V is TRBV7-9 and J is TRBJ1-6; tentative D call: TRBD1 (6 bases). CDR1 is SEHNR, CDR2 FQNEAQ, per germline (reference sequence). The CDR3 loop spans 15 amino acids. V gave up 0 bases and J gave up 7 bases, with 10 bases separating them. For the CDR3, the DNA is TGTGCCAGCAGCTTAGCCGGGACAAGAAATTCACCCCTCCACTTT. Protein sequence: CASSLAGTRNSPLHF.

The gene calls are TRBV6-5 and TRBJ1-1; the match to TRBD1 covers 7 bases. Trimming at V came to 6 bases and at J to 0 bases, leaving 4 bases not matched to a gene. This CDR3 region has 14 residues. CDR1 is MNHEY and CDR2 is SVGAGI in the germline V gene. For the CDR3, the DNA is TGTGCCAGCAGCAAGGGACAGCTGAACACTGAAGCTTTCTTT. Amino acids: CASSKGQLNTEAFF.

V usage is TRBV2 and J usage is TRBJ1-4; 8 nucleotides align to TRBD1. Losses at the gene ends were 6 bases for V and 3 bases for J; bases not matched to a gene: 3. CDR3 size: 14 residues. CDR1 is SNHLY, CDR2 FYNNEI, per germline. The CDR3 is CASRQGEPNEKLFF. The CDR3 bases are TGTGCCAGCAGACAGGGGGAACCTAATGAAAAACTGTTTTTT.

The genes are TRBV3-1 (or the pseudogene TRBV3-2) and TRBJ1-2; no clear D gene. The CDR3 consists of 13 residues. V lost 2 bases and J 6 bases, leaving 10 bases between the germline ends. Looked up from germline, CDR1 is LGHDT and CDR2 is YNNKEL (reference sequence). Here the CDR3 DNA reads TGTGCCAGCAGCCAAAGAGGGAACGATGGCTACACCTTC. Its protein is CASSQRGNDGYTF.

The V gene is TRBV29-1, the J gene TRBJ2-2; 9 bases are a match to TRBD2. V lost 4 bases and J lost 5; bases outside the gene matches: 8. This CDR3 contains 15 residues. In germline, CDR1 is SQVTM, CDR2 ANQGSEA. The DNA for the CDR3 is TGCAGCGTTGCCCTACTAGCGGGCGATACCGGGGAGCTGTTTTTT. This translates into CSVALLAGDTGELFF.

The chain combines TRBV18 with TRBJ1-6; 8 bases agree with TRBD1. Germline assignment: CDR1 KGHSH and CDR2 LQKENI. The CDR3 contains 14 residues. Trimming took 3 bases from V and 10 from J; bases not matched to a gene: 5. The CDR3 bases are TGTGCCAGCTCACCGACAGGGGTGGGGTCACCCCTCCACTTT. It is translated as CASSPTGVGSPLHF.

The chain uses TRBV28 and TRBJ2-6; D unclear. CDR3 length equals 14 residues. The germline CDR1 and CDR2 sequences are MDHEN and SYDVKM. V lost 5 bases, J lost 0 bases, and 5 bases lay in between. The CDR3 bases are TGTGCCAGCAGTCTGTCCTCTGGGGCCAACGTCCTGACTTTC. Protein product: CASSLSSGANVLTF.

The J gene is TRBJ1-4, the V gene TRBV28; 7 positions match TRBD1. The CDR3 length is 15 residues. The junction had 3 bases not matched to a gene; V was cut back by 4 bases and J by 1 base. Germline V gene lookup returns CDR1 MDHEN and CDR2 SYDVKM. The CDR3 sequence is CASSSNRGTNEKLFF. The CDR3 coding sequence is TGTGCCAGCAGTTCCAACAGGGGAACTAATGAAAAACTGTTTTTT. The variable domain in full, with the rest retrieved from reference TRBV28 and TRBJ1-4, is DVKVTQSSRYLVKRTGEKVFLECVQDMDHENMFWYRQDPGLGLRLIYFSYDVKMKEKGDIPEGYSVSREKKERFSLILESASTNQTSMYLCASSSNRGTNEKLFFGSGTQLSVL.

This clone came up once. V is TRBV18 and J is TRBJ2-7; D might be TRBD1 (6 bases). V was shortened by 6 bases and J by 6 bases, with 15 bases between the two germline ends. Germline V lookup: CDR1 KGHSH, CDR2 LQKENI. CDR3 length: 13 residues. CDR3 in amino acids: CASSLNRVSEQYV. The CDR3 DNA follows: TGTGCCAGCTCGCTAAACAGGGTTAGCGAGCAGTACGTC.

DNA for the CDR3: TGTGCCAGCAGTTACTCGACAGCTGAAAAACTGTTTTTT. Translation: CASSYSTAEKLFF. The gene calls are TRBV6-5 and TRBJ1-4; D is perhaps TRBD1 (5 bases). Germline assignment: CDR1 MNHEY and CDR2 SVGAGI. The CDR3 is 13 residues long. The V end lost 0 bases, the J end lost 7 bases, and 6 bases lay between the germline ends.

This chain connects TRBV28 to TRBJ1-1; D is unclear. V lost 6 bases and J 0 bases, leaving 11 bases between the germline ends. CDR1 and CDR2 (germline): MDHEN, SYDVKM. This CDR3 comprises 14 residues. Here the CDR3 DNA reads TGTGCCAGCAGCCGCGGACTTCTGAACACTGAAGCTTTCTTT. As protein: CASSRGLLNTEAFF.

The chain joins TRBV5-1 to TRBJ2-7; no firm D call. V lost 0 bases to trimming and J lost 0 bases, with 4 bases between them. The CDR3 contains 13 residues. CDR1 SGHRS and CDR2 YFSETQ come from the germline V gene. The CDR3 loop is CASSLDISYEQYF. In DNA, the CDR3 is TGCGCCAGCAGCTTGGACATCTCCTACGAGCAGTACTTC. Variable domain in full (rest from reference TRBV5-1 and TRBJ2-7): KAGVTQTPRYLIKTRGQQVTLSCSPISGHRSVSWYQQTPGQGLQFLFEYFSETQRNKGNFPGRFSGRQFSNSRSEMNVSTLELGDSALYLCASSLDISYEQYFGPGTRLTVT.